This T cell receptor (beta chain) was documented in a study of shared clonotypes between healthy human individuals. Study at large: Aged 18 to 49, the donors were a couple of women and three men.

The CDR3 is made up of 15 amino acids. From germline, CDR1 is MNHEY and CDR2 SMNVEV (reference sequence). V lost 6 bases to trimming and J lost 5 bases; unmatched junction nucleotides: 7. The genomic DNA of each subset was split evenly across several immunoSEQ plates. The repertoire was sequenced with immunoSEQ multiplex PCR; TCRdb's copy has only in-frame clones and lacks some. Of hundreds of thousands of clones listed, less than 80% are singletons. The sample consisted of memory CD4+ T cells sorted from blood. As to subset: CD45RA-negative fraction. The source is a woman in her 30s in good health. The chain has TRBV27 and TRBJ2-2, with TRBD2 matching over 9 bases. CDR3 sequence: CASRKGSGRTGELFF. CDR3 DNA sequence: TGTGCCAGCAGGAAAGGTAGCGGGAGAACCGGGGAGCTGTTTTTT.